This TCR beta chain was sequenced in a study of cytomegalovirus exposure and HLA in healthy donors. Across the whole study: Assignment to the Caucasian-associated ancestry cluster applied to approximately 80% of the 300 to 500 genotyped donors.

The PCR was carried out with 60 Vbeta primers and 13 Jbeta primers. The repertoire was sequenced with immunoSEQ multiplex PCR; TCRdb's copy has only in-frame clones and lacks some. Among around 150,000 clones listed, over 70% were seen once. Broader study findings: The authors later found TCR association rates varying by HLA locus, with DRB1 most and HLA-C fewest.

With 1 base clipped from V and 6 bases from J, the junction kept 9 bases outside the gene matches. This CDR3 is 14 amino acids long. Per the germline V gene, CDR1 is GTSNPN and CDR2 is SVGIG (reference sequence). On this clone: Its antigen is currently unknown.

This sequence originates from a male donor in good health and CMV-seropositive. J is TRBJ2-7 and V is TRBV30; 7 bases align to TRBD1. Sequenced material: PBMCs. The CDR3: CAWSALRQGFEQYF. The CDR3, as DNA: TGTGCCTGGAGTGCCCTCCGACAGGGATTCGAGCAGTACTTC. The full variable domain, completed using reference TRBV30 and TRBJ2-7, is SQTIHQWPATLVQPVGSPLSLECTVEGTSNPNLYWYRQAAGRGLQLLFYSVGIGQISSEVPQNLSASRPQDRQFILSSKKLLLSDSGFYLCAWSALRQGFEQYFGPGTRLTVT.